This T cell receptor (beta chain) was found in a study of shared clonotypes between healthy human individuals. TCRdb keeps only in-frame clones here, not all; method: immunoSEQ multiplex PCR. The sample yields approximately 1.5 million clones, just under 99% seen once. Study-wide findings and caveats: Sorted-subset sequencing, rarefaction showed, was incomplete despite large depth. Clonotype sharing among donors, it was expected, would be affected by sequencing depth. Memory subsets generally showed smaller estimated richness than naive subsets did.

Note on this clone: Its antigen is undetermined.

Germline assignment: CDR1 MNHNS and CDR2 SASEGT. V lost 4 bases, J lost 1 base, and 7 bases lay in between. The CDR3 sequence is 13 residues long. The chain combines TRBV6-1 with TRBJ2-5; D uncertain. Sequencing used naive CD4+ T cells sorted from blood. Subset indicated: CD45RA+ positively selected. This TCR derives from a man aged 30 to 39 in good health. The CDR3 protein is CASSAGPQETQYF. The CDR3 DNA reads as TGTGCCAGCAGTGCGGGCCCCCAAGAGACCCAGTACTTC.